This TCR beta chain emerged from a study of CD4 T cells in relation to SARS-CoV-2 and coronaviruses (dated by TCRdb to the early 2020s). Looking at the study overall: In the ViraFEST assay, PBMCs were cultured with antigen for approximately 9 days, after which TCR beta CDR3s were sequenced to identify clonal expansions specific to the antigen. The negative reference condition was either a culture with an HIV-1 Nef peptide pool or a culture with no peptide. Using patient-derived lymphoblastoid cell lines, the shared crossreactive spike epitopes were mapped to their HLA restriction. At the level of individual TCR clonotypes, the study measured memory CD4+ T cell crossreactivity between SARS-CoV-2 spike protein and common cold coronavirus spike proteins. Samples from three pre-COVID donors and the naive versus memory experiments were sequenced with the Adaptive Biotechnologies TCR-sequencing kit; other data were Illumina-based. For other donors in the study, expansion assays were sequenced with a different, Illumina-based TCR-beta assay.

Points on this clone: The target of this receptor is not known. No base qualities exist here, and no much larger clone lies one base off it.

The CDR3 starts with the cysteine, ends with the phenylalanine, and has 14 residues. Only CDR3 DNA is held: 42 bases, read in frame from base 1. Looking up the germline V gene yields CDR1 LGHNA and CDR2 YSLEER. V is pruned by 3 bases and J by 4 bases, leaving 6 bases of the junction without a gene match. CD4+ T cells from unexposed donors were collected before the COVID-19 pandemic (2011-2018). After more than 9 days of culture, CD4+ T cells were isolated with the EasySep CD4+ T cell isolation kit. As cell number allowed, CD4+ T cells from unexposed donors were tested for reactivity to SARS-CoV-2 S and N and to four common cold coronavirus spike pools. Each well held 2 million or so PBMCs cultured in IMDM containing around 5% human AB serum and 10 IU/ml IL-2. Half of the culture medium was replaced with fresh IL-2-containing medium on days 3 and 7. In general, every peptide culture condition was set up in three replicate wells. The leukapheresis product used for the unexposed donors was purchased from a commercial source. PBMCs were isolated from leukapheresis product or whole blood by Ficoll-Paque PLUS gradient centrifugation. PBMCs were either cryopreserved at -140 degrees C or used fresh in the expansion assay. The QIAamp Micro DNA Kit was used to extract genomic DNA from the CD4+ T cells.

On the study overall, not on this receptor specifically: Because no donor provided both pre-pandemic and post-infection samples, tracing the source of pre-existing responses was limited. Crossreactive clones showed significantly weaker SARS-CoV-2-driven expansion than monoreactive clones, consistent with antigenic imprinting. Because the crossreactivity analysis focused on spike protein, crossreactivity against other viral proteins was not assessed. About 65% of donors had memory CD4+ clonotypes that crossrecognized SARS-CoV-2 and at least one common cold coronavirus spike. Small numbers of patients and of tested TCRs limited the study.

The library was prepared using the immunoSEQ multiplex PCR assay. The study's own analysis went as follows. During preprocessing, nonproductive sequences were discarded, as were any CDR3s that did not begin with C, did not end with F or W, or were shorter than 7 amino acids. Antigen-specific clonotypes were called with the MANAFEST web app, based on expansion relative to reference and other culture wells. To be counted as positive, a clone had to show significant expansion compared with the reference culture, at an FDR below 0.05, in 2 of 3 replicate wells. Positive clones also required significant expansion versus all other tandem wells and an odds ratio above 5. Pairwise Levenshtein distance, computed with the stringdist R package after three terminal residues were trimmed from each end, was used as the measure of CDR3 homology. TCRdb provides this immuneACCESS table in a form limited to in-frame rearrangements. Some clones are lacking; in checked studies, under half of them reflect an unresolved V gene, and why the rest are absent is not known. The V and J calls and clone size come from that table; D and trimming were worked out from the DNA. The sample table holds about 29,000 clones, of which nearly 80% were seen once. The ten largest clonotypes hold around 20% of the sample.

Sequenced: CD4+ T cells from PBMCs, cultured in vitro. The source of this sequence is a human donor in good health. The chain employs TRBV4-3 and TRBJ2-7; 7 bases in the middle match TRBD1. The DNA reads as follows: TGCGCCAGCAGCCAGGAGAGGGGGCGGTACGAGCAGTACTTC. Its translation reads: CASSQERGRYEQYF.